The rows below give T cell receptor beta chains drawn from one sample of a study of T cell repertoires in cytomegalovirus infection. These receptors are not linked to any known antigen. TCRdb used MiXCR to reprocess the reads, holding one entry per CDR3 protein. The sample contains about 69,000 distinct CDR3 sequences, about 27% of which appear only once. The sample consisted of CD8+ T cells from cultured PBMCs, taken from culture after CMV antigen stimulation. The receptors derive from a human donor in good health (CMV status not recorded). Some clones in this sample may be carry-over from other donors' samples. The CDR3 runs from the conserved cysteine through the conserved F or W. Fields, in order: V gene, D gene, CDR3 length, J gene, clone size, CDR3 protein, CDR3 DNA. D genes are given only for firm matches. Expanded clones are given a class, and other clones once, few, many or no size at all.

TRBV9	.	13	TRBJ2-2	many	CASSVAYTGELFF	TGTGCCAGCAGCGTAGCTTACACCGGGGAGCTGTTTTTT
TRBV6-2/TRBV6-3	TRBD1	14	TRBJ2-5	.	CASSKGQREETQYF	TGTGCCAGCAGTAAGGGACAGCGAGAAGAGACCCAGTACTTC
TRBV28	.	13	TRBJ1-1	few	CASSFTNFFEAFF	TGTGCCAGCAGTTTTACGAACTTCTTCGAAGCTTTCTTT
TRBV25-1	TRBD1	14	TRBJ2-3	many	CATTDGTGVDTQYF	TGTGCCACCACAGACGGGACAGGCGTCGATACGCAGTATTTT
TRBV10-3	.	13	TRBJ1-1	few	CATYDGGATEAFF	TGTGCCACCTACGACGGAGGGGCCACTGAAGCTTTCTTT
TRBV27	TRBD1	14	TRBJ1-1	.	CASSFTGAYTEAFF	TGTGCCAGCAGTTTCACAGGGGCCTACACTGAAGCTTTCTTT
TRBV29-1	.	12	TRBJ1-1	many	CSARTGNTEAFF	TGCAGCGCACGGACGGGGAACACTGAAGCTTTCTTT
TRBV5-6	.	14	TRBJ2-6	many	CASSLVGGGNVLTF	TGTGCCAGCAGCTTGGTCGGCGGCGGCAACGTCCTGACTTTC
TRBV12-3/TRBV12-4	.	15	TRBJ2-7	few	CASTDTGLSSYEQYF	TGTGCCAGCACCGACACAGGCTTAAGCTCCTACGAGCAGTACTTC
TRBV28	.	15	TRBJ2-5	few	CASSSTSKGQETQYF	TGTGCCAGCAGTTCCACCTCGAAGGGGCAAGAGACCCAGTACTTC
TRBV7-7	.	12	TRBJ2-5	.	CASSPAVETQYF	TGTGCTAGCAGCCCGGCGGTGGAGACCCAGTACTTC
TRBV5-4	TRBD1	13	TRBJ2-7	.	CASSSQGAYEQYF	TGTGCCAGCAGCTCGCAGGGGGCCTACGAGCAGTACTTC
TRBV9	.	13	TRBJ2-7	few	CASSSRGGDEQYF	TGTGCCAGCAGCTCCCGGGGAGGCGACGAGCAGTACTTC
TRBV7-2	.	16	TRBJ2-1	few	CASSDFNGGYYNEQFF	TGTGCCAGCAGCGATTTCAACGGTGGCTACTACAATGAGCAGTTCTTC
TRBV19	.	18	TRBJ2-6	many	CASSMLFRTAGEANVLTF	TGTGCCAGTAGTATGTTATTCCGGACAGCGGGTGAGGCCAACGTCCTGACTTTC
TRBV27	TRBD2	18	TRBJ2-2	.	CASSLSPSGRSDTGELFF	TGTGCCAGCAGTTTATCGCCTAGCGGGAGATCGGACACCGGGGAGCTGTTTTTT